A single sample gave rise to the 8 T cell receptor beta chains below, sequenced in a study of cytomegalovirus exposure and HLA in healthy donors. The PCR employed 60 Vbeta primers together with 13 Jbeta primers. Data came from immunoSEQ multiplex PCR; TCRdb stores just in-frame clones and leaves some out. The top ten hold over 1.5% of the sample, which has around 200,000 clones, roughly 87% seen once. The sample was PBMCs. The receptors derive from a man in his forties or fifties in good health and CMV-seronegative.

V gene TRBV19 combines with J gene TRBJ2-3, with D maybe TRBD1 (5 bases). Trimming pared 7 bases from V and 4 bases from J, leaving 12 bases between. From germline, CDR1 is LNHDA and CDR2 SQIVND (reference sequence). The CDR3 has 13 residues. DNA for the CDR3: TGTGCCAGTAACCAGGGATGGGCAGATACGCAGTATTTT. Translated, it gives CASNQGWADTQYF.

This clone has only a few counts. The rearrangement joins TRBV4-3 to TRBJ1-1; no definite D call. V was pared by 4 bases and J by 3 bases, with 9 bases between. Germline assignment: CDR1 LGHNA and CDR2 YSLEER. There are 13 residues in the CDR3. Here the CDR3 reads CASSRRGDTEAFF. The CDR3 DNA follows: TGCGCCAGCAGCCGCCGCGGCGACACTGAAGCTTTCTTT.

For the CDR3, the DNA is TGTGCCAGCTCACCAGGACAGACCGGGGAGCTGTTTTTT. This encodes CASSPGQTGELFF. This chain links TRBV18 with TRBJ2-2; possibly TRBD1 for D (6 bases). CDR1 and CDR2 from the germline V gene are KGHSH and LQKENI. Between the trimmed V and J ends, which lost 2 bases and 5 bases, there was a span of 6 bases. The length of the CDR3 is 13 residues.

Written as DNA, the CDR3 is TGTGCCAGCAGCCAAGACCGGACAGACTCCTACGAGCAGTACTTC. The encoded protein is CASSQDRTDSYEQYF. The chain links TRBV4-2 to TRBJ2-7; D might be TRBD1 (6 bases). The CDR3 extends over 15 amino acids. Deletions cut 0 bases from V and 0 bases from J, with 9 bases between. Germline lookup yields CDR1 LGHNA and CDR2 YNFKEQ.

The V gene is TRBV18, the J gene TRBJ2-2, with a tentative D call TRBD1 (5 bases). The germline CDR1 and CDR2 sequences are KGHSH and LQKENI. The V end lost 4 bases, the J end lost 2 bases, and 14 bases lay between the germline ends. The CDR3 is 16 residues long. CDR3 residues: CASSLTQGGNTGELFF. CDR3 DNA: TGTGCCAGCTCACTTACCCAGGGTGGTAACACCGGGGAGCTGTTTTTT.

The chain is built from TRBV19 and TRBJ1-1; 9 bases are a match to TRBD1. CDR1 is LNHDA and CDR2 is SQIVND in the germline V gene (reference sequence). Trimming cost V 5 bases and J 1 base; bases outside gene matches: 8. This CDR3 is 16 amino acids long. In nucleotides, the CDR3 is TGTGCCAGTAGTGGAGGACCGGGACAGGGGAACACTGAAGCTTTCTTT. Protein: CASSGGPGQGNTEAFF.

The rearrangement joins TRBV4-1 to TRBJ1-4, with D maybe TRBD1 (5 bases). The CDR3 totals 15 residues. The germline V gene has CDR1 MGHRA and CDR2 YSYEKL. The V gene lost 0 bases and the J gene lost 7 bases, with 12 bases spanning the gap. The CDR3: CASSQDWTNFEKLFF. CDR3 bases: TGCGCCAGCAGCCAAGATTGGACAAACTTTGAAAAACTGTTTTTT.

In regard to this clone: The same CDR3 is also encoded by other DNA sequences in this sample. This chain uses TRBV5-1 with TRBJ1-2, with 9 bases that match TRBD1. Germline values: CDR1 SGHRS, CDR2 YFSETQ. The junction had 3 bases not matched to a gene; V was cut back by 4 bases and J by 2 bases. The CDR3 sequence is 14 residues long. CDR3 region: CASSPGQGNYGYTF. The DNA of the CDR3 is TGCGCCAGCAGCCCGGGACAGGGAAACTATGGCTACACCTTC.